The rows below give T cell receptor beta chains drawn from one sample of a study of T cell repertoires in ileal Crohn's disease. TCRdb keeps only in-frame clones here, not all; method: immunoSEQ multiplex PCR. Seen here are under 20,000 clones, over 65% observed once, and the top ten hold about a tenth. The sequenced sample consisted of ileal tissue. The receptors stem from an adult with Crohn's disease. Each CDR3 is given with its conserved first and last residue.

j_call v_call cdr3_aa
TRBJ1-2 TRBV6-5 CASSRDSLYGYTF
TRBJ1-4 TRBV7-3 CASSLAGAGEKLFF
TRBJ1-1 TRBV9 CASSVTGLNTEAFF
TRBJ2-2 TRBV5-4 CASSFSGPNTGELFF
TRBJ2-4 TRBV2 CASRLSGQGVDIQYF
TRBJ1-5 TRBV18 CASSPLGQGQPQHF
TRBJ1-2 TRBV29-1 CSVPHRGRGYGYTF
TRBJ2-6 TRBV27 CASSLVRTASSGANVLTF
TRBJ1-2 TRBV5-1 CASSPQGTGGNYGYTF
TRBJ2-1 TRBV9 CASSPGVDEQFF
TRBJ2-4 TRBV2 CASSWGQDTNIQYF
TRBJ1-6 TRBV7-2 CASSAGSQDYNSPLHF
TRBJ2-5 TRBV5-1 CASSFRGLAGEETQYF
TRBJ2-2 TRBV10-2 CASSASGTANTGELFF
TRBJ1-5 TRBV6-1 CASSVTAYSNQPQHF
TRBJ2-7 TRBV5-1 CASSTSGGPYEQYF
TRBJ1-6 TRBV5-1 CASSLLAGDRNSPLHF
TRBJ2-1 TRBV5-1 CASSLVQGGDEQFF
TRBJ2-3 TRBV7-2 CASSPEGDTDTQYF
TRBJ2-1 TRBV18 CASSLDRVGNEQFF
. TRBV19 CASSIGQGRNEQYF
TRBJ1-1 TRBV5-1 CASSGYRGEAFF
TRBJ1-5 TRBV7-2 CASSSVTGGSNQPQHF
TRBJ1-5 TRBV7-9 CASSGRGEDQPQHF
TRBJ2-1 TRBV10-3 CAISERVHEQFF
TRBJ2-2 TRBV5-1 CASTFGTGGTGELFF